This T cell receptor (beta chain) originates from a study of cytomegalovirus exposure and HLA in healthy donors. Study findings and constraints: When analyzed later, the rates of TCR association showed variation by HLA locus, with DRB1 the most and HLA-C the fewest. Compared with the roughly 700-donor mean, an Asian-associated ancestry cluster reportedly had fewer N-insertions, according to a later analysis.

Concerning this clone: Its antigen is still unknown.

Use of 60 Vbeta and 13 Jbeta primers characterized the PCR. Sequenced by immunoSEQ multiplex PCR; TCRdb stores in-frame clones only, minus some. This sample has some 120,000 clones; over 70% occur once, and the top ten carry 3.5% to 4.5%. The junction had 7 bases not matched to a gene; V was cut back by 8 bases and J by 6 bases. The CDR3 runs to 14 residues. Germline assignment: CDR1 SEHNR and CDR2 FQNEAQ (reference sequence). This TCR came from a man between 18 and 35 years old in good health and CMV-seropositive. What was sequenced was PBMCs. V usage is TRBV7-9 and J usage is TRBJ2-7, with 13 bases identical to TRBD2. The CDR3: CASGDTSGGVEQYF. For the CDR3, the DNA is TGTGCCAGCGGAGATACTAGCGGGGGGGTCGAGCAGTACTTC.